This TCR beta chain derives from a study of T cells in Graves' hyperthyroidism and ophthalmopathy. Amplification of TCR beta CDR3 regions was performed using RNA transcripts as template. A first-round RT-PCR of the TCR CDR3 used the HTBI primer set. From the multiplex PCR reads, TCRdb called clonotypes with MiXCR, one entry per CDR3 protein. The top ten clones hold less than 25% of a sample with roughly 380,000 distinct CDR3 sequences, approximately 13% of them seen once. This CDR3 contains 15 residues. V gave up 1 base and J gave up 1 base; unmatched junction bases: 2. This clonotype was seen at least ten times.

What was sequenced was blood. The TCR sequence derives from a man in his thirties or forties with Graves' hyperthyroidism that later progressed to Graves' ophthalmopathy. The chain employs TRBV12-3 or TRBV12-4 and TRBJ2-7; 9 nucleotides line up with TRBD1. CDR3 loop: CASSLETGGSYEQYF. DNA for the CDR3: TGTGCCAGCAGTTTAGAGACAGGGGGATCCTACGAGCAGTACTTC.